This TCR beta chain was sequenced in a study of T cell responses to AZD1222 COVID-19 vaccine. Broader study findings: Unmutated variant regions reportedly attract nearly half of all spike-specific TCRs.

The table came from immunoSEQ multiplex PCR; TCRdb's copy has only in-frame clones and leaves some out. This sample has 110,000 to 150,000 clones; 80% to 90% occur once, and the top ten carry more than 1.5%. The count of this clone is one. Its antigen is as yet unknown. The TCR comes from an adult in good health. Sequencing was performed on peripheral blood, taken on day 0 of AZD1222 vaccination.

The CDR3 reads CASTVTHRNSPLHF. The CDR3 DNA sequence: TGTGCCAGTACTGTGACCCACCGGAATTCACCCCTCCACTTT. V usage is TRBV19 and J usage is TRBJ1-6; D remains unclear. CDR3 length equals 14 residues. V was trimmed by 7 bases and J by 7 bases, leaving 14 bases between them. In germline, CDR1 is LNHDA, CDR2 SQIVND (reference sequence).